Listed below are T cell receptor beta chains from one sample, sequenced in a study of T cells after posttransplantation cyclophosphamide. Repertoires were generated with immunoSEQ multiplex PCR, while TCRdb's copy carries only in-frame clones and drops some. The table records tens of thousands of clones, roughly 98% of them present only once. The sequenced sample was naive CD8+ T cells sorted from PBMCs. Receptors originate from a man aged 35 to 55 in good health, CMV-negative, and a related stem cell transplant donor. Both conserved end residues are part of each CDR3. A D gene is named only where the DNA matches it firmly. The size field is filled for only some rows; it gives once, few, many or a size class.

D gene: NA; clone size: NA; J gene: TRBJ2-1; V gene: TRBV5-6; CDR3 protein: CASSLGSYEQFF; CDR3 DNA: TGTGCCAGCAGCTTGGGTAGCTATGAGCAGTTCTTC
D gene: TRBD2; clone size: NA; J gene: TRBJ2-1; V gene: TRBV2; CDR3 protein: CASVRETIYNEQFF; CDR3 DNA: TGTGCCAGCGTGCGGGAGACGATATACAATGAGCAGTTCTTC
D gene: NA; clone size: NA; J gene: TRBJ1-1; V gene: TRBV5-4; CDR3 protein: CASSLLGPNTEAFF; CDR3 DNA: TGTGCCAGCAGCCTTCTGGGCCCCAACACTGAAGCTTTCTTT
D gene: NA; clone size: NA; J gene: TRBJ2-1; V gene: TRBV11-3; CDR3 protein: CASSLELYNEQFF; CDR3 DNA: TGTGCCAGCAGCTTAGAACTTTATAATGAGCAGTTCTTC
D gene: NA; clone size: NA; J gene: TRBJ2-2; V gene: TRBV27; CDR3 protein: CASSLVIRELGTGELFF; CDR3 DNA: TGTGCCAGCAGTTTAGTCATTAGGGAGCTAGGGACCGGGGAGCTGTTTTTT
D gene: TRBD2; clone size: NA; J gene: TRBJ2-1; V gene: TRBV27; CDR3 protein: CASVPGTSGRGEQFF; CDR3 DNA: TGTGCCAGCGTCCCAGGGACTAGCGGGAGAGGGGAGCAGTTCTTC
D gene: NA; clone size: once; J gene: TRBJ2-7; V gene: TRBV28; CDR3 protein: CASTGTPYEQYF; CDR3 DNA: TGTGCCAGCACCGGGACACCCTACGAGCAGTACTTC
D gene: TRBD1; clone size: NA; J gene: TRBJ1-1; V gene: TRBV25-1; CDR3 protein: CASSAGTGVAFF; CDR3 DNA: TGTGCCAGCAGCGCCGGGACAGGGGTTGCTTTCTTT
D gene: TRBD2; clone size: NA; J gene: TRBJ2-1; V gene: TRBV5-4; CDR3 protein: CASSLRLAGESEQFF; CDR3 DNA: TGTGCCAGCAGCTTGCGATTAGCGGGAGAAAGTGAGCAGTTCTTC
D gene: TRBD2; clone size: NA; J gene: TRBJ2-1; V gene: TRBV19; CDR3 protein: CASSIGWVAGEYNEQFF; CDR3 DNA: TGTGCCAGTAGTATCGGGTGGGTAGCGGGAGAATACAATGAGCAGTTCTTC